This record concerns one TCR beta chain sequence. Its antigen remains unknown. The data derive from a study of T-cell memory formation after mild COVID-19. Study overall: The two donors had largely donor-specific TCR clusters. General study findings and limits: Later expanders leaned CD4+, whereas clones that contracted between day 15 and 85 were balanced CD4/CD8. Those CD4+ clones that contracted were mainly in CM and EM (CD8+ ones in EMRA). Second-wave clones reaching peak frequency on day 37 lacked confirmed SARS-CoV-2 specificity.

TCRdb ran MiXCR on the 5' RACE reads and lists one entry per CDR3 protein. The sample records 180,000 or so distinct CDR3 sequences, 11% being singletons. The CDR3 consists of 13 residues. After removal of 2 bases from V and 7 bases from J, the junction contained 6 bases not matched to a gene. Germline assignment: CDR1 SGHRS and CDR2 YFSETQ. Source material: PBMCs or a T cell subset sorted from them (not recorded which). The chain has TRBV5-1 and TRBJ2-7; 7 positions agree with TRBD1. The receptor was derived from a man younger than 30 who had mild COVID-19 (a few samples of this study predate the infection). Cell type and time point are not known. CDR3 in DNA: TGCGCCAGCAGCTTAGGGGGCGGCTGGGAGCAGTACGTC. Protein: CASSLGGGWEQYV.